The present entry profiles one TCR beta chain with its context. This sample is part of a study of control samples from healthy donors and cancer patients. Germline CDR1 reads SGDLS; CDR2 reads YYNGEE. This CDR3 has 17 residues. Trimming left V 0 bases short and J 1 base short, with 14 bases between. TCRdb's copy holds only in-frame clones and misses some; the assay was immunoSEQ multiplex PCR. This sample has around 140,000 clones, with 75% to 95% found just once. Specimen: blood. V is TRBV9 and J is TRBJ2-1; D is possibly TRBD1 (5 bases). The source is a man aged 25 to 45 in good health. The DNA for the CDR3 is TGTGCCAGCAGCGTAGGTCAGGGTCCCTTTTCCTACAATGAGCAGTTCTTC. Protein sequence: CASSVGQGPFSYNEQFF.